This record covers a single T cell receptor (beta chain). The data derive from a study of blood T cell repertoires in COVID-19. In the study overall: Samples taken during acute and convalescent COVID-19 were collected in the United States, Italy and Spain.

CDR3 length: 16 amino acids. V was shortened by 0 bases and J by 1 base, with 15 bases between the two germline ends. CDR1 is GTSNPN, CDR2 SVGIG, per germline (reference sequence). Profiling relied on immunoSEQ multiplex PCR, and the TCRdb table lists in-frame clones only, not all of them. The table has approximately 260,000 clones, roughly four fifths seen once; the top ten hold around 11%. Sequencing used peripheral blood. The chain joins TRBV30 to TRBJ2-5; D is perhaps TRBD2 (7 bases). This receptor was identified in a woman in her sixties or seventies with active or convalescent COVID-19. CDR3 coding DNA: TGTGCCTGGAGTGTAGGGGGGGCGGGTGGCCAAGAGACCCAGTACTTC. Its translation: CAWSVGGAGGQETQYF.